One and the same sample provided the 13 T cell receptor beta chains below, sequenced in a study of cytomegalovirus exposure and HLA in healthy donors. 13 Jbeta primers and 60 Vbeta primers were used for the PCR. Method: immunoSEQ multiplex PCR; TCRdb's copy keeps in-frame clones and lacks some. This sample carries around 150,000 clones, around 64% of them seen once, and the ten largest clones take 2.8%. Source material: PBMCs. These receptors came from a woman younger than 45 in good health and CMV-seronegative.

The chain links TRBV7-9 to TRBJ1-1, with 7 bases lining up with TRBD1. Germline CDR1 and CDR2: SEHNR and FQNEAQ (reference sequence). The CDR3 runs to 13 residues. Trimming cost V 2 bases and J 5 bases; bases outside gene matches: 2. In DNA form, the CDR3 reads TGTGCCAGCAGCTTACCAGGGGGGACTGAAGCTTTCTTT. Encoded protein: CASSLPGGTEAFF.

The rearrangement uses TRBV6-5 and TRBJ2-7, with 9 bases that match TRBD1. Trimming at V came to 5 bases and at J to 3 bases, leaving 8 bases not matched to a gene. CDR1 and CDR2 from the germline V gene are MNHEY and SVGAGI. The CDR3 length is 15 residues. This chain's CDR3 is CASSSRGDRDYEQYF. CDR3 coding DNA: TGTGCCAGCAGTAGCAGGGGGGACAGGGACTACGAGCAGTACTTC.

This clone was counted a few times. The rearrangement links TRBV25-1 to TRBJ2-7, with D perhaps matching TRBD2 (6 bases). The CDR3 is 13 residues long. Trimming took off 4 bases at V and 3 bases at J, with 10 bases between the two ends. The germline V gene has CDR1 MGHDK and CDR2 SYGVNS. The CDR3: CASSVRGSYEQYF. In DNA form, the CDR3 reads TGTGCCAGCAGTGTTCGGGGGAGCTACGAGCAGTACTTC.

CDR3 nucleotides: TGTGCCAGCAGTGAACAGGGCACTGGGGCCAACGTCCTGACTTTC. Protein sequence: CASSEQGTGANVLTF. The chain employs TRBV6-1 and TRBJ2-6, with a possible D match to TRBD1 (5 bases). CDR1 MNHNS and CDR2 SASEGT come from the germline V gene. The CDR3 is made up of 15 amino acids. V was clipped by 2 bases and J by 2 bases, with 7 bases between them.

The V gene is TRBV19, the J gene TRBJ1-1; a weak D match, TRBD1 (5 bases). The V end lost 3 bases, the J end lost 4 bases, and 9 bases lay between the germline ends. The CDR3 covers 13 residues. Germline CDR1 is LNHDA and CDR2 is SQIVND (reference sequence). For the CDR3, the DNA is TGTGCCAGTAGTATTGGGGCGGCCACTGAAGCTTTCTTT. Residues: CASSIGAATEAFF.

This sequence joins TRBV4-1 and TRBJ2-1; 7 bases fit TRBD2. Germline V gene sequence: CDR1 MGHRA, CDR2 YSYEKL. V lost 8 bases to trimming and J lost 5 bases; unmatched junction nucleotides: 18. The length of the CDR3 is 17 residues. CDR3 DNA sequence: TGCGCCAGCGGGAGGGGTTACACTCTCATCGGCGACAATGAGCAGTTCTTC. It is translated as CASGRGYTLIGDNEQFF.

The chain carries TRBV29-1 and TRBJ1-2, with 8 bases matching TRBD1. There are 14 residues in the CDR3. Germline V gene lookup returns CDR1 SQVTM and CDR2 ANQGSEA. The ends lost 5 bases at V and 5 bases at J; junction bases unmatched: 10. This CDR3 reads CSVLGAGGDYGYTF. The DNA for the CDR3 is TGCAGCGTTCTTGGGGCAGGGGGCGATTATGGCTACACCTTC.

The table lists this clone with a few counts. V gene TRBV18 combines with J gene TRBJ2-7, with D perhaps matching TRBD1 (6 bases). Trimming cost V 4 bases and J 1 base, with 11 bases left between them. The CDR3 totals 14 residues. Germline values: CDR1 KGHSH, CDR2 LQKENI. CDR3 bases: TGTGCCAGCTCACGGGACACCGGATCCTACGAGCAGTACTTC. This encodes CASSRDTGSYEQYF.

The chain carries TRBV30 and TRBJ2-3, with D unclear. The germline V gene has CDR1 GTSNPN and CDR2 SVGIG (reference sequence). CDR3 length: 12 residues. V dropped 4 bases and J dropped 5 bases, with 10 bases sitting between them. The CDR3 region is CAWKDLGDTQYF. In nucleotides, the CDR3 is TGTGCCTGGAAGGATCTAGGAGATACGCAGTATTTT.

The chain links TRBV4-3 to TRBJ2-6, with D unresolved. This CDR3 is built from 16 residues. Trimming removed 0 bases at V and 2 bases at J, with 8 bases between. In germline, CDR1 is LGHNA, CDR2 YSLEER. The CDR3 sequence is CASSQDLQAGANVLTF. Here the CDR3 DNA reads TGCGCCAGCAGCCAAGATTTGCAGGCTGGGGCCAACGTCCTGACTTTC.

The CDR3 DNA follows: TGTGCCAGCTCACCTACAGAAAATGAAAAACTGTTTTTT. Amino acid sequence: CASSPTENEKLFF. The chain carries TRBV18 and TRBJ1-4, with no clear D. The CDR3 extends over 13 amino acids. V was shortened by 3 bases and J by 5 bases, with 7 bases between the two germline ends. Germline V lookup: CDR1 KGHSH, CDR2 LQKENI.

The chain employs TRBV19 and TRBJ2-1, with 9 nucleotides matching TRBD1. The CDR3 consists of 17 residues. The germline CDR1 and CDR2 sequences are LNHDA and SQIVND (reference sequence). V was pared by 6 bases and J by 3 bases, with 12 bases of the junction left unmatched. This chain's CDR3 is CASSGRGTGGGYNEQFF. CDR3 nucleotide sequence: TGTGCCAGTAGCGGGCGGGGAACAGGGGGCGGCTACAATGAGCAGTTCTTC.

The chain links TRBV7-3 to TRBJ2-2, with D possibly matching TRBD2 (6 bases). This CDR3 is 14 amino acids long. The V and J ends lost 6 bases and 5 bases respectively, with 13 bases between them. From germline, CDR1 is SGHTA and CDR2 FQGTGA. CDR3 sequence: CASREGAGTGELFF. The CDR3 coding sequence is TGTGCCAGCAGGGAGGGCGCTGGGACCGGGGAGCTGTTTTTT.